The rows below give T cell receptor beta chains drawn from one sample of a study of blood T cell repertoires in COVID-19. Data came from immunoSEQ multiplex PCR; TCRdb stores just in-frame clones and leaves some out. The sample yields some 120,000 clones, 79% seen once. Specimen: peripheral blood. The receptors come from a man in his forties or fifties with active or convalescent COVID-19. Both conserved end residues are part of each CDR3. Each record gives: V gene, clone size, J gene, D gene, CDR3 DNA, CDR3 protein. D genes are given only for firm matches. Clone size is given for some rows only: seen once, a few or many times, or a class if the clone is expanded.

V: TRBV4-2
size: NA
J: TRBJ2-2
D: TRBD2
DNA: TGTGCCAGCAGCCACCTCTATCCGGGGAGGGACACCGGGGAGCTGTTTTTT
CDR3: CASSHLYPGRDTGELFF

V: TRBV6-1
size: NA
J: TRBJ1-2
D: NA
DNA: TGTGCCAGCAGTGATGGGGGGGGCTATGGCTACACCTTC
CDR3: CASSDGGGYGYTF

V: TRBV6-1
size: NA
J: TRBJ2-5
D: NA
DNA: TGTGCCAGCAGTGACGGACTAAAAGAGACCCAGTACTTC
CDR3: CASSDGLKETQYF

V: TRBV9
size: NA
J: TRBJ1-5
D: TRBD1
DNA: TGTGCCAGCAGCGGACAGGGGAATCAGCCCCAGCATTTT
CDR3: CASSGQGNQPQHF

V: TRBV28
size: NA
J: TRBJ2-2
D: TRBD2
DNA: TGTGCCAGCCGCTCGGGGGGGGAAACCGGGGAGCTGTTTTTT
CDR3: CASRSGGETGELFF

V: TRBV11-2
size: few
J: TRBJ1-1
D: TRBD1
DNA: TGTGCCAGCAGCTTAAGACAGGGGGCTGGAGCTTTCTTT
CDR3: CASSLRQGAGAFF

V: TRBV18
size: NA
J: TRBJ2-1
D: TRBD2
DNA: TGTGCCACCGCAGGGGGCCTAGCGGGAGGAGGTGAGCAGTTCTTC
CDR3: CATAGGLAGGGEQFF

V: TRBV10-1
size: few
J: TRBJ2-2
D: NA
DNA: TGCGCCAGCAGCGAGACTACCAGCGGCGGGGAGCTGTTTTTT
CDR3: CASSETTSGGELFF

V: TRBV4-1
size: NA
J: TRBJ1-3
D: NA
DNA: TGCGCCAGCAGCCAAGAAGCAGAGGTCTCTGGAAACACCATATATTTT
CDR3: CASSQEAEVSGNTIYF

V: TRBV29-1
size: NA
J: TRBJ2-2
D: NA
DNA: TGCAGCGTTGTAACAGGGTATAGGACCGGGGAGCTGTTTTTT
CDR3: CSVVTGYRTGELFF

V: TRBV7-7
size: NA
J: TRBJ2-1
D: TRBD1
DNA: TGTGCTAGCAGCTTAGGGACAGGGGCAAGCAATGAGCAGTTCTTC
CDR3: CASSLGTGASNEQFF

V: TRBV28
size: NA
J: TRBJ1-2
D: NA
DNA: TGTGCCAGCAGCAACGGCGGTGTTGGCTACACCTTC
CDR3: CASSNGGVGYTF

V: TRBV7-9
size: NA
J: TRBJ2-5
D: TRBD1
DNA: TGTGCCAGCGGGACAGGGGGAGAGACCCAGTACTTC
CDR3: CASGTGGETQYF

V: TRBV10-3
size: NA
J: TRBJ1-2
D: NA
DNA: TGTGCCATCAGTGAGTCGAACAACCCTAGGGGCTATGGCTACACCTTC
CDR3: CAISESNNPRGYGYTF

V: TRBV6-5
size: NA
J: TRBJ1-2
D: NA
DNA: TGTGCCAGCAGCGGAGATAACTATGGCTACACCTTC
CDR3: CASSGDNYGYTF

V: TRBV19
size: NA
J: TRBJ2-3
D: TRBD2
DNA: TGTGCCAGTAGTCCCCGGGGGACTAGAACAGATACGCAGTATTTT
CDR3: CASSPRGTRTDTQYF

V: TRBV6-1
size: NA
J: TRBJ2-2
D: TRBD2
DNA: TGTGCCAGCAGTGCGAATAGCGGGGGGCCATACACCGGGGAGCTGTTTTTT
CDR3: CASSANSGGPYTGELFF

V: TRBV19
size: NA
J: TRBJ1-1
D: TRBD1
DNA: TGTGCCAGTAGTTTCTCAGGGGGGACTGAAGCTTTCTTT
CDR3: CASSFSGGTEAFF

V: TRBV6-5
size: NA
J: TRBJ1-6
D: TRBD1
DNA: TGTGCCAGCAGACCACAGGGGGCAAGGAATTCACCCCTCCACTTT
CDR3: CASRPQGARNSPLHF

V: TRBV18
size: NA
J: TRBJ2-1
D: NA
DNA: TGTGCCAGCTCACCGTCATACAGGGAACATGAGCAGTTCTTC
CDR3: CASSPSYREHEQFF

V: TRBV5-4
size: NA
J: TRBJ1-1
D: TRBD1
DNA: TGTGCCAGCAGCTTGGGACAGGGGATGAATGAAGCTTTCTTT
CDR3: CASSLGQGMNEAFF

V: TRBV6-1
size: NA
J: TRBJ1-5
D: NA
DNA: TGTGCCAGCAGTGAAGGGGGAGAGGTTCAGCCCCAGCATTTT
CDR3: CASSEGGEVQPQHF

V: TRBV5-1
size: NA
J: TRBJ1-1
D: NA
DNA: TGCGCCAGCAGCCCAACAACAGGAGTTAACACTGAAGCTTTCTTT
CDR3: CASSPTTGVNTEAFF

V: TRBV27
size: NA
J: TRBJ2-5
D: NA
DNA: TGTGCCACCCCCTACCAGGGCACCCAAGAGACCCAGTACTTC
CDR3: CATPYQGTQETQYF

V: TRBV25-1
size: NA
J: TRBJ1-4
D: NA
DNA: TGTGCCAGCAGTCGTGGCAGGGCTAGTGAAAAACTGTTTTTT
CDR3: CASSRGRASEKLFF

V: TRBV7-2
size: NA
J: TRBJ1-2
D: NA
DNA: TGTGCCAGCAGCCTAGACGGAGACTATGGCTACACCTTC
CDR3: CASSLDGDYGYTF

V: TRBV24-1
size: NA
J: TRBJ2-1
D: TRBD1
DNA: TGTGCCACCAGTGATTACACAGGGGCTGAGCAGTTCTTC
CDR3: CATSDYTGAEQFF

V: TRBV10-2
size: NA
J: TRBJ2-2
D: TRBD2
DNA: TGCGCCAGCAGTGAGCCTACGGGACTAGCGGGCACCGGGGAGCTGTTTTTT
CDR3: CASSEPTGLAGTGELFF

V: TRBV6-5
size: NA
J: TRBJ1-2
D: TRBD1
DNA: TGTGCCAGCAGCTTGGACAGGGAACTATATGGCTACACCTTC
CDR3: CASSLDRELYGYTF

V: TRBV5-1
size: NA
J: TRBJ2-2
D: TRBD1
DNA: TGCGCCAGCAGCCCACGGGACAGTTACACCGGGGAGCTGTTTTTT
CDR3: CASSPRDSYTGELFF

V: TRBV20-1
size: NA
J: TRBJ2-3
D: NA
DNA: TGCAGTGCTAGTTTGGGCGATACGCAGTATTTT
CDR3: CSASLGDTQYF

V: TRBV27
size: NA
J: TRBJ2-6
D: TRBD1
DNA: TGTGCCAGCAGTTTTTTTATCCGGGACAGGAAACCTGGGGCCAACGTCCTGACTTTC
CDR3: CASSFFIRDRKPGANVLTF

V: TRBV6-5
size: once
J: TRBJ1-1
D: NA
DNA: TGTGCCAGCAGTCATCGCAGGGCCCCGAACACTGAAGCTTTCTTT
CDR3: CASSHRRAPNTEAFF

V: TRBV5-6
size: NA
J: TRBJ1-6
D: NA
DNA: TGTGCCAGCAGCTTAGGGGCGTCGGATTCACCCCTCCACTTT
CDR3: CASSLGASDSPLHF

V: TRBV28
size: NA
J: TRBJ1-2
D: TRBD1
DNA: TGTGCCAGCAGTTTAACACAAGGACAGGGGCGTATGAATGGCTACACCTTC
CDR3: CASSLTQGQGRMNGYTF

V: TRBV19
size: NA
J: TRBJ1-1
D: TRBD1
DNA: TGTGCCAGTACCCGGGACAGACCGAACACTGAAGCTTTCTTT
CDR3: CASTRDRPNTEAFF

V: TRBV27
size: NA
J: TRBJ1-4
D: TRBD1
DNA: TGTGCCAGCGGGGCGGGGACAGGCGGGCGGGAAAAACTGTTTTTT
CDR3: CASGAGTGGREKLFF

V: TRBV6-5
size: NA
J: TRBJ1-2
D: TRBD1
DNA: TGTGCCAGCAGCGACAGGGGGCGGGACTATGGCTACACCTTC
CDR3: CASSDRGRDYGYTF